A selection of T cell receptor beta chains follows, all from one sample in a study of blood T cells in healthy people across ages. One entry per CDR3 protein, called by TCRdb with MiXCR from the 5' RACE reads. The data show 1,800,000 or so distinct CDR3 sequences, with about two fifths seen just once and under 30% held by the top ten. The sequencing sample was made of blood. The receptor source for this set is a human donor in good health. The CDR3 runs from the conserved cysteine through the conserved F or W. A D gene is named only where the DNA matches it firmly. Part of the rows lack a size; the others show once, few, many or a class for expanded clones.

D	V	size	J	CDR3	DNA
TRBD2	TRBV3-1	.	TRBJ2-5	CASSQVSSGGLGETQYF	TGTGCCAGCAGCCAAGTCAGTAGCGGGGGGTTAGGAGAGACCCAGTACTTC
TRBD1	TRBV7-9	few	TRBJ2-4	CASSTRPGQQNPRSKNIQYF	TGTGCCAGCAGCACCAGACCGGGACAGCAAAACCCGCGGTCCAAAAACATTCAGTACTTC
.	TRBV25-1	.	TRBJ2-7	CASSGTEGLYEQYF	TGTGCCAGCAGTGGCACGGAGGGGCTCTACGAGCAGTACTTC
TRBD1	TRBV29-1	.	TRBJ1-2	CSAGGTGGNYGYTF	TGCAGCGCCGGAGGGACAGGGGGCAACTATGGCTACACCTTC
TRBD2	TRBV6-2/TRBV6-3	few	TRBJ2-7	CASSQLASSYEQYF	TGTGCCAGCAGCCAACTAGCGAGCTCCTACGAGCAGTACTTC
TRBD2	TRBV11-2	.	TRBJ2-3	CASSLAPTAGGLTPTDTQYF	TGTGCCAGCAGCTTAGCCCCTACGGCGGGGGGCTTGACGCCCACAGATACGCAGTATTTT
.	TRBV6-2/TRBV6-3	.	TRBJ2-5	CASSPVGGQETQYF	TGTGCCAGCAGTCCAGTGGGGGGACAAGAGACCCAGTACTTC
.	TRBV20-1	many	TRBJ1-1	CSAGGDTEAFF	TGCAGTGCGGGGGGGGACACTGAAGCTTTCTTT
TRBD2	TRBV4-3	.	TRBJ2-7	CASSHDLAGGLSYEQYF	TGCGCCAGCAGCCATGATCTAGCGGGGGGCCTCTCCTACGAGCAGTACTTC
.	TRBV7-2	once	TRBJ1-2	CASSPPTYYGYTF	TGTGCCAGCAGCCCCCCCACCTACTATGGCTACACCTTC
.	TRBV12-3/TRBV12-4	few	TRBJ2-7	CASSFGVAATYEQYF	TGTGCCAGCAGTTTCGGGGTGGCGGCCACCTACGAGCAGTACTTC
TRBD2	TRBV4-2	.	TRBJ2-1	CASSDSWRWRGDNEQFF	TGTGCCAGCAGCGATTCTTGGCGTTGGCGGGGGGACAATGAGCAGTTCTTC
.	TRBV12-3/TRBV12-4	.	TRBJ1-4	CASSRYQREKLFF	TGTGCCAGCAGCCGCTACCAGAGGGAAAAACTGTTTTTT
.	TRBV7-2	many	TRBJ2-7	CASSRDPQGKQYF	TGTGCCAGCTCCCGGGACCCCCAAGGGAAGCAGTACTTC
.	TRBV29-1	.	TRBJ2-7	CSASPGHYEQYF	TGCAGCGCTTCACCGGGACACTACGAGCAGTACTTC
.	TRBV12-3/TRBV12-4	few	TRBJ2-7	CASRVLPGEQYF	TGTGCCAGCAGGGTACTACCCGGCGAGCAGTACTTC
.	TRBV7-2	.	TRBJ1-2	CASSLGRGTPTHGYTF	TGTGCCAGCAGCTTAGGACGGGGGACACCTACCCATGGCTACACCTTC
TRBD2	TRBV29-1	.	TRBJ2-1	CSARWGGGNEQFF	TGCAGCGCCCGGTGGGGGGGAGGCAATGAGCAGTTCTTC
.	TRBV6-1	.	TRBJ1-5	CASSGTRQPQHF	TGTGCCAGCAGTGGAACGAGGCAGCCCCAGCATTTT
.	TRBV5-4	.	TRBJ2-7	CASSPTGWGEQYF	TGTGCCAGCAGCCCCACGGGTTGGGGCGAGCAGTACTTC
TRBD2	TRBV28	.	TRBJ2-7	CASSPSGEGSEQYF	TGTGCCAGCAGTCCGAGTGGGGAGGGGTCCGAGCAGTACTTC
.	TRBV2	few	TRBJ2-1	CASSEMSGNEQFF	TGTGCCAGCAGTGAAATGTCAGGGAATGAGCAGTTCTTC
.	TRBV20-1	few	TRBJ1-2	CSARDSASYTYGYTF	TGCAGTGCTAGAGACTCCGCCTCGTACACCTATGGCTACACCTTC
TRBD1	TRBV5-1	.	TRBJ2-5	CASSLEGGIQETQYF	TGCGCCAGCAGCTTGGAAGGGGGCATACAAGAGACCCAGTACTTC
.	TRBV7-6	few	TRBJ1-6	CASSGIGFGTPLHF	TGTGCCAGCAGCGGGATAGGATTCGGGACACCCCTCCACTTT
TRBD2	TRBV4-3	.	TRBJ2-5	CVSSQSLAGQETQYF	TGCGTCAGCAGCCAAAGCTTAGCGGGGCAAGAGACCCAGTACTTC
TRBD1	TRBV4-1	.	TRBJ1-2	CASSDQGALYGYTF	TGCGCCAGCAGCGACCAGGGGGCTCTATATGGCTACACCTTC
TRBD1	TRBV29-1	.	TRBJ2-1	CSVGHRGLSDEQFF	TGCAGCGTGGGCCACAGGGGGCTAAGCGATGAGCAGTTCTTC
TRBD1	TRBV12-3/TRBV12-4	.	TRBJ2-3	CASSQSTGGSDTQYF	TGTGCCAGCAGTCAATCGACAGGGGGCTCGGATACGCAGTATTTT
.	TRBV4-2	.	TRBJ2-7	CASSQDRVVGEQYF	TGTGCCAGCAGCCAAGATAGAGTAGTCGGCGAGCAGTACTTC
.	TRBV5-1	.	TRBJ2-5	CASSFAGTREETQYF	TGCGCCAGCAGCTTCGCCGGGACAAGAGAAGAGACCCAGTACTTC
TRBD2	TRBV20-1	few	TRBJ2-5	CSAREIWEGETQYF	TGCAGTGCTAGAGAGATCTGGGAGGGGGAGACCCAGTACTTC
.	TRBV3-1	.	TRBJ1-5	CASSFRVDGQPQHF	TGTGCCAGCAGCTTCAGGGTAGACGGTCAGCCCCAGCATTTT
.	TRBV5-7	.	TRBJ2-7	CASSLERVRYEQYF	TGTGCCAGCAGCTTGGAGAGGGTTCGCTACGAGCAGTACTTC
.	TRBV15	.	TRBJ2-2	CATSRDMNTGELFF	TGTGCCACCAGCAGGGATATGAACACCGGGGAGCTGTTTTTT
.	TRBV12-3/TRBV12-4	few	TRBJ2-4	CASSLRGAGDIQYF	TGTGCCAGCAGTTTAAGAGGGGCAGGGGACATTCAGTACTTC
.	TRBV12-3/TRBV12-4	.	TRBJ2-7	CASRTGAGVEQYF	TGTGCCAGCAGGACAGGGGCGGGGGTCGAGCAGTACTTC
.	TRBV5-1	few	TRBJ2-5	CASSLRPRQQETQYF	TGCGCCAGCAGCTTGAGGCCTCGGCAGCAAGAGACCCAGTACTTC
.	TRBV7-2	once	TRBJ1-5	CASATGPTGQPQHF	TGTGCCAGCGCAACCGGGCCCACGGGTCAGCCCCAGCATTTT
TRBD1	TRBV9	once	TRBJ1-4	CASSVRGGRANEKLFF	TGTGCCAGCAGCGTAAGAGGGGGCAGGGCTAATGAAAAACTGTTTTTT
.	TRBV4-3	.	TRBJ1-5	CAGSQEPPPSGQPQHF	TGCGCCGGCAGCCAAGAGCCCCCTCCCAGTGGACAGCCCCAGCATTTT
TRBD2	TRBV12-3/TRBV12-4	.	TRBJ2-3	CASSLTDLAGGHRDTQYF	TGTGCCAGCAGTTTAACGGACCTAGCGGGGGGGCATAGAGATACGCAGTATTTT
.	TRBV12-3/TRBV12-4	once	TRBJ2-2	CASSRGLAVNTGELFF	TGTGCCAGCAGCCGGGGGCTAGCGGTGAACACCGGGGAGCTGTTTTTT
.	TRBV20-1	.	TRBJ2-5	CSARTAGETQYF	TGCAGTGCCAGGACGGCGGGGGAGACCCAGTACTTC